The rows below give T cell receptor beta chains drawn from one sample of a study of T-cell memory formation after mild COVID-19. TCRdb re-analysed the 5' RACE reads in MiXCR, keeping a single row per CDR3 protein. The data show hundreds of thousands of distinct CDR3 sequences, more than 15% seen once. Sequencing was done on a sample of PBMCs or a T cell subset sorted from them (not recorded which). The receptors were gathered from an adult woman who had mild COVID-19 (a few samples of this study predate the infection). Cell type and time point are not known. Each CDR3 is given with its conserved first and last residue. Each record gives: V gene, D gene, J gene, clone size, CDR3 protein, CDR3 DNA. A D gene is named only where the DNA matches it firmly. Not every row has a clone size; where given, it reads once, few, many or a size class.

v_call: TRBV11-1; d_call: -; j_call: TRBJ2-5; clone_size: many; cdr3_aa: CASSLARVLGETQYF; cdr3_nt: TGTGCCAGCAGCTTAGCGCGGGTCCTGGGGGAGACCCAGTACTTC
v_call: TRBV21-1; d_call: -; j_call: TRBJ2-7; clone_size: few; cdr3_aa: CASDARPSGPYEQYF; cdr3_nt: TGTGCCAGCGACGCCCGACCTAGCGGGCCCTACGAGCAGTACTTC
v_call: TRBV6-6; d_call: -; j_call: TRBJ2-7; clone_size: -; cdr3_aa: CASSFNRLVDEQYF; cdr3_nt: TGTGCCAGCAGTTTCAACCGCCTCGTCGACGAGCAGTACTTC
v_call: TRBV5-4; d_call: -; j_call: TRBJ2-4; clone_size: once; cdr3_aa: CASSMDRAKNIQYF; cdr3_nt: TGTGCCAGCAGCATGGACAGAGCCAAAAACATTCAGTACTTC
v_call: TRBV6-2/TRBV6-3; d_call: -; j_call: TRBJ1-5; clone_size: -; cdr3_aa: CASSRDTSRPQHF; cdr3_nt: TGTGCCAGCAGTAGGGACACCAGCCGGCCCCAGCATTTT
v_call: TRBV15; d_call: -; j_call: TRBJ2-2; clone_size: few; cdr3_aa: CATSRDSKSNTGELFF; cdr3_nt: TGTGCCACCAGCAGAGATTCAAAGTCGAACACCGGGGAGCTGTTTTTT
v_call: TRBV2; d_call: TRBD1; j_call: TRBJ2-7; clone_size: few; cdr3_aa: CATSDRGYEQYF; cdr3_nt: TGTGCCACCTCGGACAGGGGCTACGAGCAGTACTTC
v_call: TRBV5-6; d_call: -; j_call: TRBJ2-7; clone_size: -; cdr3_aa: CASSLAVGYEQYF; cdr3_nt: TGTGCCAGCAGCTTGGCCGTCGGATACGAGCAGTACTTC
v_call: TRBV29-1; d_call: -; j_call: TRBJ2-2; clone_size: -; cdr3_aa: CSVEDSTGELFF; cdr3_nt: TGCAGCGTTGAAGACTCCACCGGGGAGCTGTTTTTT
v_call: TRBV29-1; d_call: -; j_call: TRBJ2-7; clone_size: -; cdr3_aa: CSAGEISYEQYF; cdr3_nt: TGCAGCGCCGGGGAGATCTCCTACGAGCAGTACTTC
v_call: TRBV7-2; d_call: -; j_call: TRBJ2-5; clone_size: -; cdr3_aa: CASTEGETQYF; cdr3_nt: TGTGCCAGCACGGAAGGGGAGACCCAGTACTTC
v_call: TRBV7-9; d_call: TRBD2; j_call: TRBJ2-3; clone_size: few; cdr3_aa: CASSLASGGLSTDTQYF; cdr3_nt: TGTGCCAGCAGCTTAGCTAGCGGGGGCCTCAGCACAGATACGCAGTATTTT
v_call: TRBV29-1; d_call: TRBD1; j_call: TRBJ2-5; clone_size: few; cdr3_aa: CSVSRDRDRGETQYF; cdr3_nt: TGCAGCGTTTCCCGGGACAGGGACCGGGGGGAGACCCAGTACTTC
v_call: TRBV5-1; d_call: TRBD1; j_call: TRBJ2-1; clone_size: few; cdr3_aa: CASSYDRGLGYEQFF; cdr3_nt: TGCGCCAGCAGCTATGACAGGGGGCTTGGATATGAGCAGTTCTTC
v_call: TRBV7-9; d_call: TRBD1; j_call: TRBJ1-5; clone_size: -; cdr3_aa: CASSLVGQGVEPQHF; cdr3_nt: TGTGCCAGCAGCTTAGTGGGACAGGGGGTTGAGCCCCAGCATTTT
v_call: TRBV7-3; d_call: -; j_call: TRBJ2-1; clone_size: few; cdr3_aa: CASSLEGWPYEQFF; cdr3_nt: TGTGCCAGCAGCCTCGAAGGTTGGCCATATGAGCAGTTCTTC
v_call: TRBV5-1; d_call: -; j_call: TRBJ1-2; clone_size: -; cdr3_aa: CASSLVSDGGRNYGYTF; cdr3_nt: TGCGCCAGCAGCTTGGTCTCAGACGGGGGGCGGAACTATGGCTACACCTTC
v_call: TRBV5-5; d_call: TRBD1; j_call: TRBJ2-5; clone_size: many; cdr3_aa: CASSPGQGEETQYF; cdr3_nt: TGTGCCAGCAGCCCTGGACAGGGTGAAGAGACCCAGTACTTC
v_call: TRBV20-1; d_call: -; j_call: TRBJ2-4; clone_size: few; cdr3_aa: CSARATGTKNIQYF; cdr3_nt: TGCAGTGCTAGGGCCACAGGGACCAAAAACATTCAGTACTTC
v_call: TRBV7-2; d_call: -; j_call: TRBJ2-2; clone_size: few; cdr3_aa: CASSFSGTGFTGELFF; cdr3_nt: TGTGCCAGCAGCTTTAGCGGGACAGGGTTCACCGGGGAGCTGTTTTTT
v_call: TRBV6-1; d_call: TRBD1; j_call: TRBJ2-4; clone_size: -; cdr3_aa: CAVPGQGDIQYF; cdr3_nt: TGTGCCGTTCCGGGACAGGGGGACATTCAGTACTTC
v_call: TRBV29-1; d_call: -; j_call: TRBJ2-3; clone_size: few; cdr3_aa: CSPRIQETDDGGDTQYF; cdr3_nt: TGCAGCCCGAGGATCCAGGAAACCGACGATGGGGGAGATACGCAGTATTTT
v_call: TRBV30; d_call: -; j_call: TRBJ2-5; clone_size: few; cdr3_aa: CAWAYGQETQYF; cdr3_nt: TGTGCCTGGGCGTACGGCCAAGAGACCCAGTACTTC
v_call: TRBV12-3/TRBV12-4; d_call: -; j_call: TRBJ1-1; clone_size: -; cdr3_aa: CASSDGILNTEAFF; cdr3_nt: TGTGCCAGCAGCGACGGGATTTTGAACACTGAAGCTTTCTTT
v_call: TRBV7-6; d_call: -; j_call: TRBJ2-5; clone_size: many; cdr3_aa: CASSLALQETQYF; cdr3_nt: TGTGCCAGCAGCTTAGCTCTTCAAGAGACCCAGTACTTC
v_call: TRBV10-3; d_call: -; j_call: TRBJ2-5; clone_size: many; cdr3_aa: CAISDGTQETQYF; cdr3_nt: TGTGCCATCAGTGACGGCACCCAAGAGACCCAGTACTTC
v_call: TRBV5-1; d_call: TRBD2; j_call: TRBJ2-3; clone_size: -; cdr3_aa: CASSFPAGAGGTDTQYF; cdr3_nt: TGCGCCAGCAGCTTCCCAGCGGGGGCGGGTGGCACAGATACGCAGTATTTT
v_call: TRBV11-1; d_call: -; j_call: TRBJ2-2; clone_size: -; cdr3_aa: CASSSDALLRPGELFF; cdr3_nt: TGTGCCAGCAGCTCCGATGCACTTTTGAGGCCCGGGGAGCTGTTTTTT
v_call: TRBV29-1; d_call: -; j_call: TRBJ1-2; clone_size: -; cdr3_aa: CSVRGEGYTF; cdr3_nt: TGCAGCGTGAGGGGTGAGGGCTACACCTTC
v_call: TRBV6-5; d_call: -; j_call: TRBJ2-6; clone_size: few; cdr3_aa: CASSLLGTSGANVLTF; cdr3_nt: TGTGCCAGCAGTCTACTTGGTACCTCTGGGGCCAACGTCCTGACTTTC
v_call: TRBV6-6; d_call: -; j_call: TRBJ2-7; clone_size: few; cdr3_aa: CASSLLDSSYEQYF; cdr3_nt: TGTGCCAGCAGTCTTTTGGACAGCTCCTACGAGCAGTACTTC
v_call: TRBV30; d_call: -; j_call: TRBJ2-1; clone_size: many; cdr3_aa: CAWSPRGRDRPSTYNEQFF; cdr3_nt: TGTGCCTGGAGTCCCCGAGGACGGGATCGCCCCTCCACATACAATGAGCAGTTCTTC
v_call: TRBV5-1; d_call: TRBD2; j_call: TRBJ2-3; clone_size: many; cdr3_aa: CASSLGILAGVEDTQYF; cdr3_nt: TGCGCCAGCAGCTTGGGGATTCTAGCGGGAGTCGAAGATACGCAGTATTTT
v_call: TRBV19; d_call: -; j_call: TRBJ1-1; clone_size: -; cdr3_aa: CASIGSPALNTEAFF; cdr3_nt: TGTGCCAGTATAGGCTCGCCGGCGCTGAACACTGAAGCTTTCTTT
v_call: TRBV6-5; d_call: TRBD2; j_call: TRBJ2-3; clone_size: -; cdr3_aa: CASSYGRAGGTDTQYF; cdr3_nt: TGTGCCAGCAGTTACGGTAGAGCGGGGGGGACAGATACGCAGTATTTT
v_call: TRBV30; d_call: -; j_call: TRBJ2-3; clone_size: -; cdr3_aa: CAWRQGFTDTQYF; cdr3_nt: TGTGCCTGGAGACAGGGATTCACAGATACGCAGTATTTT
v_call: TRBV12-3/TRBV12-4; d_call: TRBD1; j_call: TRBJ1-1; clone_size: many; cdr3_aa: CASSLGTGLSTEAFF; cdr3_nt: TGTGCCAGCAGTTTGGGGACAGGCCTAAGCACTGAAGCTTTCTTT
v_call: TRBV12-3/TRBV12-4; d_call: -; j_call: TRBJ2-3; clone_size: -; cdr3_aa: CASSLFLLVAAATDTQYF; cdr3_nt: TGTGCCAGCAGTTTATTTTTGTTGGTAGCGGCAGCCACAGATACGCAGTATTTT
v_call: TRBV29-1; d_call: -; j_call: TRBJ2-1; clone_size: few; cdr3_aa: CSVEDRYEQFF; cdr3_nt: TGCAGCGTTGAAGATCGGTATGAGCAGTTCTTC
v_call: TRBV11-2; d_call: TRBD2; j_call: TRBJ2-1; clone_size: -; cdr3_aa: CASSFGAGVPYNEQFF; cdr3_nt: TGTGCCAGCAGCTTCGGAGCGGGGGTCCCCTACAATGAGCAGTTCTTC
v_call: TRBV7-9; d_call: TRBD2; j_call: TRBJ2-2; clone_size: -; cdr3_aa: CASSFFAGENTGELFF; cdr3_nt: TGTGCCAGCAGCTTCTTTGCGGGGGAGAACACCGGGGAGCTGTTTTTT
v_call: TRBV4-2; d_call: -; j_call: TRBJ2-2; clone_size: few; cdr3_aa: CASSQGAGNTGELFF; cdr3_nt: TGTGCCAGCAGCCAAGGAGCGGGGAACACCGGGGAGCTGTTTTTT
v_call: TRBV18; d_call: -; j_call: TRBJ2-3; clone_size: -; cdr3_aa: CASSLAGTNTDTQYF; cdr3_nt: TGTGCCAGCTCACTAGCCGGGACCAACACAGATACGCAGTATTTT
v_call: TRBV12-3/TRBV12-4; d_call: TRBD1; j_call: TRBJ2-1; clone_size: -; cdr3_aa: CASRPGQGVYNEQFF; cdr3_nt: TGTGCCAGCAGACCGGGACAGGGGGTCTACAATGAGCAGTTCTTC
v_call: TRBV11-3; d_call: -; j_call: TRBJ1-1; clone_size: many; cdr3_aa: CASSFDRREAEAFF; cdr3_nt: TGTGCCAGCAGCTTCGACAGGAGGGAAGCTGAAGCTTTCTTT
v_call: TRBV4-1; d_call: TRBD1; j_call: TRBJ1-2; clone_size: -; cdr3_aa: CASSHLGQVYGYTF; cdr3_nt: TGCGCCAGCAGCCACCTGGGACAGGTTTATGGCTACACCTTC
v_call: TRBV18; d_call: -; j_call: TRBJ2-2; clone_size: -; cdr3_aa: CASSPPVIGELFF; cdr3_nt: TGTGCCAGCTCACCACCGGTCATCGGGGAGCTGTTTTTT
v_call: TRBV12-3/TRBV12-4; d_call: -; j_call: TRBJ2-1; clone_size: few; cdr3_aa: CATRAGSYNEQFF; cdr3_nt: TGTGCCACCCGCGCAGGGTCCTACAATGAGCAGTTCTTC
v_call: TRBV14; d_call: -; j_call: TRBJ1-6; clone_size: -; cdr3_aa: CASSQGHWGNSPLHF; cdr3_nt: TGTGCCAGCAGCCAAGGACACTGGGGGAATTCACCCCTCCACTTT
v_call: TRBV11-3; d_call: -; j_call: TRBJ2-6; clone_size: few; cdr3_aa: CASSSQGSSGANVLTF; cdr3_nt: TGTGCCAGCAGCTCACAAGGCTCCTCTGGGGCCAACGTCCTGACTTTC
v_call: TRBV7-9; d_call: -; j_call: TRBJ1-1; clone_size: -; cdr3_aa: CASSLEVGDTEAFF; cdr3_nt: TGTGCCAGCAGCTTAGAGGTGGGGGACACTGAAGCTTTCTTT
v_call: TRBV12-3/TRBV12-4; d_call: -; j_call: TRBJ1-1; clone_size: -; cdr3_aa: CASSRQDRSTEAFF; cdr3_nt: TGTGCCAGCAGTCGCCAAGACAGGTCGACTGAAGCTTTCTTT
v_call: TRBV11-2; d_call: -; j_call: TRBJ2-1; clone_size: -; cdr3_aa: CASSRSSGGISSYNEQFF; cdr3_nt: TGTGCCAGCAGCCGGAGTAGCGGAGGAATAAGCTCCTACAATGAGCAGTTCTTC
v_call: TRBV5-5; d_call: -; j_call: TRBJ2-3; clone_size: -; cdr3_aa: CASSLSPRADTQYF; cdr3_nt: TGTGCCAGCAGCTTGAGTCCCCGTGCAGATACGCAGTATTTT
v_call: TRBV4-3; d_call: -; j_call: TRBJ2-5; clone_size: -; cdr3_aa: CASSQDRGDGETQYF; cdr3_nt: TGCGCCAGCAGCCAAGACCGAGGGGACGGAGAGACCCAGTACTTC
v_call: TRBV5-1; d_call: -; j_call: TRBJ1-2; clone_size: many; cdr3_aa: CASSLEGSRGYTF; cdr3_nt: TGCGCCAGCAGCTTGGAAGGATCCCGTGGCTACACCTTC
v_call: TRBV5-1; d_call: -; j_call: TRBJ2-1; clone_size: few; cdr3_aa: CASSAGITYNEQFF; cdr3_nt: TGCGCCAGCAGCGCGGGGATCACCTACAATGAGCAGTTCTTC